One T cell receptor (beta chain) is described in this entry. Its antigen is still unknown. The data were taken from a study of shared clonotypes between healthy human individuals. General study findings and limits: The study found approximately 5% of naive CD4 clonotypes shared across a handful of donors. The genetic and exposure-history diversity represented was limited by few donors. Larger estimated richness was generally seen in naive subsets than in memory subsets.

Every donor was a Caucasian adult from Nashville, Tennessee. Profiled with immunoSEQ multiplex PCR; TCRdb holds only in-frame clones, not every one. The data contain about 1 million clones, 65% to 75% of them singletons. This TCR derives from a man aged 18 to 30 in good health. Material for sequencing was memory CD4+ T cells sorted from blood. Noted subset: CD45RA-negative fraction.

The CDR3 sequence is CASSQSQRGTEAFF. CDR3 DNA sequence: TGTGCCAGCAGCCAAAGCCAAAGGGGCACTGAAGCTTTCTTT. The chain combines TRBV14 with TRBJ1-1; D might be TRBD1 (5 bases). The CDR3 covers 14 residues. Trimming removed 2 bases at V and 4 bases at J, with 11 bases between. Per the germline V gene, CDR1 is SGHDN and CDR2 is FVKESK.